This T cell receptor (beta chain) originates from a study of human T cells and chemical hapten exposure. Study in general: Skin of the upper inner arm, around 2 cm by around 2 cm, received 2% DPC for sensitization.

Each CDR3 protein is one row after TCRdb ran MiXCR on the RACE reads. Seen here are 190,000 or so distinct CDR3 sequences, under 25% observed once, and the top ten hold approximately 2.3%. The time point: patch test 3, about 24 weeks after DPC sensitization. Treatment defined: therapeutic diphenylcyclopropenone sensitization with weekly scalp DPC. This clonotype turned up a few times. Its antigen is unknown. Study observations and caveats: Patch test score was positively correlated with the counts of PT1 expanded TCRs. Alopecia was present in the donors, so their immune response may differ from healthy people's.

Germline CDR1 is SGHVS and CDR2 is FQNEAQ. Trimming took 5 bases from V and 0 from J; bases not matched to a gene: 2. CDR3 length: 15 amino acids. The chain has TRBV7-8 and TRBJ2-1, with TRBD1 identical over 9 bases. The material was whole blood, obtained in connection with sensitization to the hapten diphenylcyclopropenone (DPC). The clonotype originates from a woman aged 40 to 50 with alopecia areata. Some clones in this sample may be carry-over from other donors' samples. The CDR3: CASSTQGASYNEQFF. In DNA form, the CDR3 reads TGTGCCAGCAGCACACAGGGGGCCTCCTACAATGAGCAGTTCTTC. The variable domain in full, completed from reference TRBV7-8 and TRBJ2-1, reads GAGVSQSPRYKVAKRGQDVALRCDPISGHVSLFWYQQALGQGPEFLTYFQNEAQLDKSGLPSDRFFAERPEGSVSTLKIQRTQQEDSAVYLCASSTQGASYNEQFFGPGTRLTVL.